This T cell receptor (beta chain) was obtained from a study of human T cells and chemical hapten exposure. TCRdb re-analysed the RACE reads in MiXCR, keeping a single row per CDR3 protein. The table includes about 190,000 distinct CDR3 sequences, around 23% detected once. Only a few counts were recorded for this clonotype. Time point indicated: patch test 3, about 24 weeks after DPC sensitization. This sample's treatment: therapeutic diphenylcyclopropenone sensitization with weekly scalp DPC. The sequence was obtained from a woman aged 40 to 50 with alopecia areata. Some clones in this sample may be carry-over from other donors' samples. This specimen was whole blood, taken in connection with sensitization to the hapten diphenylcyclopropenone (DPC).

This chain's CDR3 is CASSFTGSGTANTEAFF. The CDR3 region has the DNA TGTGCCAGCAGTTTCACCGGTTCCGGGACAGCGAACACTGAAGCTTTCTTT. This rearrangement joins TRBV12-3 or TRBV12-4 to TRBJ1-1, with 7 positions matching TRBD1. This CDR3 spans 17 amino acids. The J segment lost 1 base and the V segment lost 3 bases, leaving 11 bases of the junction unmatched.